The clone carrying this T cell receptor beta chain was picked up many times. Antigen specificity is unknown. RNA transcripts were the template for amplifying TCR beta CDR3 regions. RT-PCR in the first round (using the HTBI primer set) targeted the TCR CDR3. TCRdb re-analysed the multiplex PCR reads in MiXCR, keeping a single row per CDR3 protein. The sample shows a few hundred thousand distinct CDR3 sequences, about a sixth of them seen only once. CDR3 size: 14 residues. Trimming removed 1 base at V and 5 bases at J, with 9 bases between. The germline CDR1 and CDR2 sequences are LGHDT and YNNKEL (reference sequence). These data belong to a study of T cells in Graves' hyperthyroidism and ophthalmopathy. Points from the study as a whole: The model identified upcoming ophthalmopathy a median about 6.5 months ahead of onset. Stable hyperthyroidism was told apart from ophthalmopathy by a model built on 13 V-J features.

Each patient was aged 18 to 65 and had newly diagnosed hyperthyroidism of under 2 months' duration. Diagnoses were made from clinical symptoms, serum measures (thyroxine and TRAb), thyroid ultrasound and orbital computed tomography. This TCR derives from a woman in her 30s with Graves' hyperthyroidism. Material: blood. The V call is TRBV3-1, the J call TRBJ1-5; the D gene is possibly TRBD1 (5 bases). CDR3 region: CASSQVVGDQPQHF. CDR3 nucleotides: TGTGCCAGCAGCCAAGTAGTGGGGGATCAGCCCCAGCATTTT.